This TCR beta chain was captured in a study of monozygotic twins with inflammatory bowel disease. General observations from the study: Different T cell subtypes could not be distinguished.

On this clonotype itself: Antigen unknown.

Each CDR3 protein gets one entry in TCRdb, which reprocessed the 5' RACE reads and gives no DNA. Here the sample table reports some 440,000 distinct CDR3 sequences. This CDR3 is built from 15 residues. In germline, CDR1 is LNHDA, CDR2 SQIVND (reference sequence). The sequence was collected from a human donor with ulcerative colitis or Crohn's disease, or a healthy co-twin of an affected twin (not recorded which). Sequencing used blood. The chain combines TRBV19 with TRBJ2-1; TCRdb names TRBD2, which stays unverified in the absence of DNA. The CDR3: CASSTGTSGWNEQFF. The full variable domain, in which reference TRBV19 and TRBJ2-1 provide the parts outside the CDR3, is DGGITQSPKYLFRKEGQNVTLSCEQNLNHDAMYWYRQDPGQGLRLIYYSQIVNDFQKGDIAEGYSVSREKKESFPLTVTSAQKNPTAFYLCASSTGTSGWNEQFFGPGTRLTVL.